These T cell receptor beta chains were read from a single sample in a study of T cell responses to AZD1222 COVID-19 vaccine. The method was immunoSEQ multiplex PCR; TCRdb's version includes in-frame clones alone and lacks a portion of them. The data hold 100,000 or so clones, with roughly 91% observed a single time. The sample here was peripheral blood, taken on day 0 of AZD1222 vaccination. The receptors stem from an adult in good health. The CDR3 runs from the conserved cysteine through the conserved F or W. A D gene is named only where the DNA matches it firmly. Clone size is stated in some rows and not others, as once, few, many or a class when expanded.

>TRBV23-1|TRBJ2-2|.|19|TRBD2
TGCGCCAGCAGTCAATCGTCTAGCGGAGATAGCGCGAACACCGGGGAGCTGTTTTTT
CASSQSSSGDSANTGELFF
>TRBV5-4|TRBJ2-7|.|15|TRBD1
TGTGCCAGCAGCTTCCCGGGACAGGGGATCTACGAGCAGTACTTC
CASSFPGQGIYEQYF
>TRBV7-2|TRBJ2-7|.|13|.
TGTGCCAGCAGCCCGGAACGGGGCTACGAGCAGTACTTC
CASSPERGYEQYF
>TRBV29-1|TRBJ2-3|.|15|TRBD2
TGCAGCGTCCAGGGACTAGCTCGTGGGGCAGATACGCAGTATTTT
CSVQGLARGADTQYF
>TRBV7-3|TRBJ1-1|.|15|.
TGTGCCAGCACCCCCCTGGGGGGTGGGGGCACTGAAGCTTTCTTT
CASTPLGGGGTEAFF
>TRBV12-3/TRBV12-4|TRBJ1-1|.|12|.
TGTGCCAGCAGTTTCGTAAACACTGAAGCTTTCTTT
CASSFVNTEAFF
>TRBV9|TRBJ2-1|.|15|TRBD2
TGTGCCAGCAGCGTAGTGGGACTATGGAGCAATGAGCAGTTCTTC
CASSVVGLWSNEQFF
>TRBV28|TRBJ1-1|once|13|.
TGTGCCAGCAGTTTGTCACAGAACACTGAAGCTTTCTTT
CASSLSQNTEAFF
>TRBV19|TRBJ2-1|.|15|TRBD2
TGTGCCAGTAGTCCCATTAGCGGGAGACGGGGTGAGCAGTTCTTC
CASSPISGRRGEQFF
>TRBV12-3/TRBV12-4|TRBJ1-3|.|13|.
TGTGCCAGCAGCTCCGGGACCATGGGCGCCATATATTTT
CASSSGTMGAIYF
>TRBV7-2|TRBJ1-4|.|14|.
TGTGCCAGCAGCTTTGGAGTGCGTAATGAAAAACTGTTTTTT
CASSFGVRNEKLFF
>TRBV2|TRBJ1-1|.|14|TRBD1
TGTGCCAGCATTACAGGGGGACGATTGACTGAAGCTTTCTTT
CASITGGRLTEAFF
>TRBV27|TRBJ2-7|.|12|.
TGTGCCAGCAGTTTAAGGGGCTACGAGCAGTACTTC
CASSLRGYEQYF
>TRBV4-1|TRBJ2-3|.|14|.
TGCGCCAGCCGATCAATTCTTAGCACAGATACGCAGTATTTT
CASRSILSTDTQYF
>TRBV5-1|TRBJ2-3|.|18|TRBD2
TGCGCCAGCAGCGTCGGACTAGCGGGAGGCCCGTACGCAGATACGCAGTATTTT
CASSVGLAGGPYADTQYF
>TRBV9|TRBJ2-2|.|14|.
TGTGCCAGCAGCCGCGAGGGGAACCTCGGGGAGCTGTTTTTT
CASSREGNLGELFF